This record concerns one T cell receptor beta chain sequence. Its antigen is not identified. The data derive from a study of T cell repertoires and HLA-DP antigens. For the study at large: Transduced HeLa cells presented HLA-DP to CD4+ T cells. Sorted CD137+CD4+ samples averaged 218.4 ng DNA; pre-culture CD4+ samples, around 1,200 ng.

Broader study findings: Sorted CD137+ cells had clonality roughly 0.39 against both alloantigens, versus 0.03 to 0.05 pre-culture.

The data were produced by immunoSEQ multiplex PCR, yet TCRdb's version contains in-frame clones alone and is incomplete. The data hold about 120,000 clones, with 85% to 95% observed a single time. Purity of the untouched CD4+ T cells was approximately 98%. CDR1 is SGHKS and CDR2 is YYEKEE in the germline V gene (reference sequence). CDR3 length equals 15 residues. Trimming shortened V by 2 bases and J by 13 bases, and 19 bases separated the two germline ends. This receptor was obtained from a woman aged 18-29 years in good health and CMV-seronegative. The J gene is TRBJ1-6, the V gene TRBV5-5; the D gene is possibly TRBD1 (5 bases). Sequenced material: CD4+ T cells from PBMCs. The CDR3 bases are TGTGCCAGCAGCTTTAATCCGGGGCAGGGTAGTCCCCTCCACTTT. This codes for CASSFNPGQGSPLHF.